In this sample, the clone carrying this T cell receptor (beta chain) turned up a few times. The antigen is unknown. This entry is derived from a study of T cells after yellow fever vaccination. Via MiXCR, TCRdb re-called the 5' RACE reads, giving one row per CDR3 protein. Of fewer than 400,000 distinct CDR3 sequences in the sample, roughly 10% were seen once. The study, taken as a whole, reports: Repertoires obtained by FACS sorting could include abundant clonotypes that entered as contaminants from the bulk population.

CDR1 LGHDT and CDR2 YNNKEL come from the germline V gene (reference sequence). V gave up 2 bases and J gave up 6 bases, with 12 bases separating them. This CDR3 region has 14 residues. The chain links TRBV3-1 to TRBJ2-3, with D possibly matching TRBD2 (5 bases). Here the sequenced sample was CD4+ T cells sorted from PBMCs, taken 45 days after the yellow fever booster vaccination. The clonotype originates from a man younger than 35 who received the YFV17D yellow fever vaccine. CDR3 nucleotide sequence: TGTGCCAGCAGCCAAAGGGTCGGGGAGGATACGCAGTATTTT. This codes for CASSQRVGEDTQYF.